This T cell receptor (beta chain) stems from a study of T cell repertoires in cytomegalovirus infection. Study-wide points: There were HLA-C-restricted CMV-specific TCR beta clonotypes dominating the ex vivo response.

MiXCR was run by TCRdb on the reads, yielding one entry per CDR3 protein. The sample has under 850,000 distinct CDR3 sequences; around 31% are singletons. Germline V CDR1 and CDR2: DFQATT, SNEGSKA (reference sequence). The CDR3 runs 17 residues. V shed 1 base and J shed 4 bases, with 22 bases lying between them. This clonotype has just a few counts. What it binds is unknown. Sequencing used cultured PBMCs, obtained from culture after CMV antigen stimulation. The J gene is TRBJ1-2, the V gene TRBV20-1, with TRBD1 as a possible D gene (6 bases). The origin of this receptor is a human donor in good health (CMV status not recorded). Some clones in this sample may be carry-over from other donors' samples. DNA of the CDR3: TGCAGTGCTAGAGGTCCGTGGGGCAGGGGCCACCTCTATGGCTACACCTTC. Amino acids: CSARGPWGRGHLYGYTF.